This paragraph reports one T cell receptor (beta chain). The V gene's germline CDR1 is MNHEY and CDR2 SVGEGT. The ends were cut back, 3 bases at V and 8 bases at J, with 17 bases in the middle. The CDR3 covers 15 residues. The data stem from a study of human T cells and chemical hapten exposure. Study-level information: Women made up most patients, who had alopecia areata, totalis or universalis.

Within the library, unique molecular identifiers were attached to each individual cDNA molecule. From the RACE reads, TCRdb called clonotypes with MiXCR, one entry per CDR3 protein. Altogether approximately 260,000 distinct CDR3 sequences are present, around 7.3% being singletons, with the ten largest covering 1.2%. Time point in this sample: pre-sensitization, week 0. Noted treatment: therapeutic diphenylcyclopropenone sensitization with weekly scalp DPC. Donation of samples came from alopecia patients who were 18 to 70 years old and suitable for DPC. The rearrangement uses TRBV6-2 or TRBV6-3 and TRBJ2-1; D may be TRBD1 or TRBD2 (5 bases each). The sequences come from whole blood, collected in connection with sensitization to the hapten diphenylcyclopropenone (DPC). This TCR derives from a young man with alopecia areata. Some clones in this sample may be carry-over from other donors' samples. CDR3 bases: TGTGCCAGCAGTTATCTGGGACCATCAGTCTATGAGCAGTTCTTC. This translates into CASSYLGPSVYEQFF.